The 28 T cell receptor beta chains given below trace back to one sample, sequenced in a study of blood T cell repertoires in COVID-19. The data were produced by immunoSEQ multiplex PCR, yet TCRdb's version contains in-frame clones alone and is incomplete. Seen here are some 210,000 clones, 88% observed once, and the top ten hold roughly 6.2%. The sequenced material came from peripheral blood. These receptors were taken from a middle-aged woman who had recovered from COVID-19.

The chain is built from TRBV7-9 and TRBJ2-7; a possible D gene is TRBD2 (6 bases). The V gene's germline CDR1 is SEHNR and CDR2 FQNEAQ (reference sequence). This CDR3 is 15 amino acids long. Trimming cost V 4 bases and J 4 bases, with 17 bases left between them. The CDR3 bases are TGTGCCAGCAGCTCCTCCCTGGAGGGGTTTTACGAGCAGTACTTC. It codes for CASSSSLEGFYEQYF.

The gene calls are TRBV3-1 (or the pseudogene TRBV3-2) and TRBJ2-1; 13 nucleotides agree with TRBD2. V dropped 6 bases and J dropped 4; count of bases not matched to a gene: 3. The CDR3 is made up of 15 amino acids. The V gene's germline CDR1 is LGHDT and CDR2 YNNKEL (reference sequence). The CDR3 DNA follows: TGTGCCAGCAGTACTAGCGGGAGGGTATACAATGAGCAGTTCTTC. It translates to CASSTSGRVYNEQFF.

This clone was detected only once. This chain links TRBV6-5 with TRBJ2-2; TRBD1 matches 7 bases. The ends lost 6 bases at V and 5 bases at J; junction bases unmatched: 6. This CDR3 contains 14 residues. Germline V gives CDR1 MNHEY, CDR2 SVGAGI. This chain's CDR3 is CASSHRGSTGELFF. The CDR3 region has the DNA TGTGCCAGCAGCCACAGGGGATCGACCGGGGAGCTGTTTTTT.

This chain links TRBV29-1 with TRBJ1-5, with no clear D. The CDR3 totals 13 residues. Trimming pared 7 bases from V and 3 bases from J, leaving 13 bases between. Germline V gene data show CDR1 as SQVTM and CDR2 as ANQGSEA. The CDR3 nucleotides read TGCAGCGCCACCGGGGAACTCAATCAGCCCCAGCATTTT. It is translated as CSATGELNQPQHF.

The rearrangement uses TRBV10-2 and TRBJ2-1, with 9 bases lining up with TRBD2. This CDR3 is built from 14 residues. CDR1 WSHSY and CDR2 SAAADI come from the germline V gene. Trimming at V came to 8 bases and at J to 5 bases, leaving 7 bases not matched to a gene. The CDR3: CASAKREAHNEQFF. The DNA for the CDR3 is TGCGCCAGCGCAAAGCGGGAGGCTCACAATGAGCAGTTCTTC.

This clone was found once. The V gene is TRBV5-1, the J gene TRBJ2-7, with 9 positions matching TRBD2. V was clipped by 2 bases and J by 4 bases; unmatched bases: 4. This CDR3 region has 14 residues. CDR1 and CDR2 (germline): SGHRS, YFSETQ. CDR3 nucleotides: TGCGCCAGCAGCTTTGTCACTAGCGGGTACGAGCAGTACTTC. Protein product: CASSFVTSGYEQYF.

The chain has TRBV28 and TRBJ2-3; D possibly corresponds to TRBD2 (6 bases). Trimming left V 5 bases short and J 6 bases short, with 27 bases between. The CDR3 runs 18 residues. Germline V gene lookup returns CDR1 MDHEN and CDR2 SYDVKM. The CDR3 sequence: CASSTEMVAGWVADTQYF. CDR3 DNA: TGTGCCAGCAGTACAGAGATGGTGGCGGGATGGGTAGCTGATACGCAGTATTTT.

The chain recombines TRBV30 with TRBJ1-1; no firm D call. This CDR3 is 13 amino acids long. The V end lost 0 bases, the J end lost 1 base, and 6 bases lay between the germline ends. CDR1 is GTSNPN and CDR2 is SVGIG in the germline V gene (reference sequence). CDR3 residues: CAWSVGSNTEAFF. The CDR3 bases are TGTGCCTGGAGTGTGGGCTCGAACACTGAAGCTTTCTTT.

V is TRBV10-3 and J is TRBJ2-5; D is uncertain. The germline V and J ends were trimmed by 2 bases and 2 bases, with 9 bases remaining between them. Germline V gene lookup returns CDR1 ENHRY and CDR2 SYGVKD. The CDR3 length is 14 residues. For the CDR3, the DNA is TGTGCCATCAGTGAGGACTGGAAACAAGAGACCCAGTACTTC. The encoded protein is CAISEDWKQETQYF.

The CDR3 loop reads CASSSDPPGVETQYF. CDR3 coding DNA: TGTGCCAGCAGCTCGGACCCTCCCGGGGTGGAGACCCAGTACTTC. The rearrangement uses TRBV7-7 and TRBJ2-5, with a tentative D call TRBD2 (5 bases). V dropped 4 bases and J dropped 5 bases, with 17 bases sitting between them. Germline loops: CDR1 SSHAT, CDR2 FNYEAQ (reference sequence). CDR3 length equals 15 residues.

In nucleotides, the CDR3 is TGCGCCAGCAGACCCGACCGGGACTGGAACACCGGGGAGCTGTTTTTT. This gives the protein CASRPDRDWNTGELFF. V is TRBV10-2 and J is TRBJ2-2; D is possibly TRBD2 (6 bases). V was cut by 6 bases and J by 1 base, with 15 bases left in between. This CDR3 region has 16 residues. Germline V gives CDR1 WSHSY, CDR2 SAAADI.

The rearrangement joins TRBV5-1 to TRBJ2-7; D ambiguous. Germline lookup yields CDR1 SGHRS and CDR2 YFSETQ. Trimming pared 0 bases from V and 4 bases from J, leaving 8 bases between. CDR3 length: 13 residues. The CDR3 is CASSLASSYEQYF. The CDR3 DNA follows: TGCGCCAGCAGCTTGGCCTCGTCGTACGAGCAGTACTTC. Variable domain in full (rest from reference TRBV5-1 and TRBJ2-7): KAGVTQTPRYLIKTRGQQVTLSCSPISGHRSVSWYQQTPGQGLQFLFEYFSETQRNKGNFPGRFSGRQFSNSRSEMNVSTLELGDSALYLCASSLASSYEQYFGPGTRLTVT.

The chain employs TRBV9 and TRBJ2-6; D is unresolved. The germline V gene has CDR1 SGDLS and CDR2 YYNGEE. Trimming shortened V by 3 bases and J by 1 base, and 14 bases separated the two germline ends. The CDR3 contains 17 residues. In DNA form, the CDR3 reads TGTGCCAGCAGCGGCGGTACAAGTGTATCTGGGGCCAACGTCCTGACTTTC. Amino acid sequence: CASSGGTSVSGANVLTF.

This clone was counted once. CDR3 sequence: CAWRRAGNQETQYF. CDR3 coding DNA: TGTGCCTGGAGGCGGGCTGGGAACCAAGAGACCCAGTACTTC. The chain carries TRBV30 and TRBJ2-5; maybe TRBD2 (5 bases). V was pared by 3 bases and J by 0 bases, with 11 bases between. This CDR3 has 14 amino acids. Germline CDR1 reads GTSNPN; CDR2 reads SVGIG (reference sequence).

Written as DNA, the CDR3 is TGTGCCAGTAGTATAGCTCAACTAGCTGGAAATGAGCAGTTCTTC. Protein product: CASSIAQLAGNEQFF. The chain combines TRBV19 with TRBJ2-1; D might be TRBD2 (6 bases). The germline gives CDR1 LNHDA, CDR2 SQIVND (reference sequence). The CDR3 covers 15 residues. Trimming left V 1 base short and J 7 bases short, with 14 bases between.

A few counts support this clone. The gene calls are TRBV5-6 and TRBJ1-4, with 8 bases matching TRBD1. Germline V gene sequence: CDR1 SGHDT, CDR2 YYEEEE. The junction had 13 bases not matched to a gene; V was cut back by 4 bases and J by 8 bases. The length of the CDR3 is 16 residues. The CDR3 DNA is TGTGCCAGCAGCCCCGAGGGGCAGGGGGCTGTGGAAAAACTGTTTTTT. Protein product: CASSPEGQGAVEKLFF.

As DNA, the CDR3 is TGTGCCAGTAGCCATCGAGAGAGAAGCAATCAGCCCCAGCATTTT. This gives the protein CASSHRERSNQPQHF. V usage is TRBV19 and J usage is TRBJ1-5; the D is unclear. V shed 6 bases and J shed 1 base, with 13 bases lying between them. Germline CDR1 is LNHDA and CDR2 is SQIVND (reference sequence). The CDR3 has 15 residues.

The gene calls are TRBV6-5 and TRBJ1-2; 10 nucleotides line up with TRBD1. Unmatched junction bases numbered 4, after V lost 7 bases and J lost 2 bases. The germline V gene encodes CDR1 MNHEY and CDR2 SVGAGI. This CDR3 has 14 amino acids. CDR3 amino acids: CASTGTGENYGYTF. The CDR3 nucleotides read TGTGCCAGCACCGGGACAGGGGAAAACTATGGCTACACCTTC.

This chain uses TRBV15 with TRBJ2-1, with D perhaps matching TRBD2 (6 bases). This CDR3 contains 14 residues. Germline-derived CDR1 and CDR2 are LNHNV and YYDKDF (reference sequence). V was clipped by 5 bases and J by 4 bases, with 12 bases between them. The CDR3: CATSEGLLYNEQFF. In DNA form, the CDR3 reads TGTGCCACCAGCGAGGGACTTCTTTACAATGAGCAGTTCTTC. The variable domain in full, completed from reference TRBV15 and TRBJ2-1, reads DAMVIQNPRYQVTQFGKPVTLSCSQTLNHNVMYWYQQKSSQAPKLLFHYYDKDFNNEADTPDNFQSRRPNTSFCFLDIRSPGLGDTAMYLCATSEGLLYNEQFFGPGTRLTVL.

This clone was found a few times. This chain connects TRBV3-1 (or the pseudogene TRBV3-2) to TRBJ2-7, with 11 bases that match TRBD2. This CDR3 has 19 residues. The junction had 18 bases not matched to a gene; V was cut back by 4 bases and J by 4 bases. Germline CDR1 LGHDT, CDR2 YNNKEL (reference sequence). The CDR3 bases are TGTGCCAGCAGCCTTGGCCTCCCGGTCAGGACTAGCGGGTCATACGAGCAGTACTTC. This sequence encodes CASSLGLPVRTSGSYEQYF.

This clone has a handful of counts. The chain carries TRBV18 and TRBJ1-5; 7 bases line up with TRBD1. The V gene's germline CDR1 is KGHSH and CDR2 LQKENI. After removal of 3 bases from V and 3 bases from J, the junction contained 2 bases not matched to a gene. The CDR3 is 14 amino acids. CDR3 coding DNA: TGTGCCAGCTCACCGGACAGGTTCAATCAGCCCCAGCATTTT. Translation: CASSPDRFNQPQHF.

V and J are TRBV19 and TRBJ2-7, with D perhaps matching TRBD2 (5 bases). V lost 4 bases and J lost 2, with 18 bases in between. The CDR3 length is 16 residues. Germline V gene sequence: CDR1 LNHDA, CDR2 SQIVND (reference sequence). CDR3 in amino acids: CASSKGGSPLPYEQYF. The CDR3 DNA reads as TGTGCCAGTAGTAAAGGCGGGTCCCCGCTGCCCTACGAGCAGTACTTC.

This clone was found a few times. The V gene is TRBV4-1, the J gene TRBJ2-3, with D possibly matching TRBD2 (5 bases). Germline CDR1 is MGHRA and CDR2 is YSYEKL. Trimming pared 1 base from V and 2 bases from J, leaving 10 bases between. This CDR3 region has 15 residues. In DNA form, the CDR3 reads TGCGCCAGCAGCCAAGGGACTCTTCCCACAGATACGCAGTATTTT. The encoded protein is CASSQGTLPTDTQYF.

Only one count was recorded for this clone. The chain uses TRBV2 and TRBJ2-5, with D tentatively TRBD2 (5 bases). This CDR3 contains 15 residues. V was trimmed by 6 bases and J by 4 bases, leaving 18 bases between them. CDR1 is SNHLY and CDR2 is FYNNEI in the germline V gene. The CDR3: CASRKEYLAGETQYF. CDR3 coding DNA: TGTGCCAGCAGAAAAGAGTACCTAGCAGGAGAGACCCAGTACTTC.

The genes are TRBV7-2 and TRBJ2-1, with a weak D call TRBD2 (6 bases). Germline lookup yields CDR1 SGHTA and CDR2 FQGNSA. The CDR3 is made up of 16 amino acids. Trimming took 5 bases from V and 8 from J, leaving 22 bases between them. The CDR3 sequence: CASSARPGRESHEQFF. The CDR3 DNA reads TGTGCCAGCAGCGCAAGACCGGGACGGGAGAGCCATGAGCAGTTCTTC.

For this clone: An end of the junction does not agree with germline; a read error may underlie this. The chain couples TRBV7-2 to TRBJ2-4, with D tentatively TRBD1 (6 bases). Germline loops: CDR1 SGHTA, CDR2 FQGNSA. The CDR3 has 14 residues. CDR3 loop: CASSLSGTLPAGDF. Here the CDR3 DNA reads TGTGCCAGCAGCTTATCCGGGACACTCCCTGCCGGTGACTTC.

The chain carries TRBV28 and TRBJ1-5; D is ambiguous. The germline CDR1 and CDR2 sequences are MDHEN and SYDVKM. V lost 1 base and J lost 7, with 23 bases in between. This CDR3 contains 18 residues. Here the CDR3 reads CASSLSRGLGSIDQPQHF. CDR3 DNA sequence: TGTGCCAGCAGTTTATCCCGAGGGTTGGGGTCGATCGACCAGCCCCAGCATTTT.

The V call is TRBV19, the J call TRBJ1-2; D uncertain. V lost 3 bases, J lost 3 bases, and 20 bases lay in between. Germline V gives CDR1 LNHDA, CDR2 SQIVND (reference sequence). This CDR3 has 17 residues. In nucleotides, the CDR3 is TGTGCCAGTAGTATTGAGGCGGGCTGGCTGTTAGACTATGGCTACACCTTC. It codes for CASSIEAGWLLDYGYTF.